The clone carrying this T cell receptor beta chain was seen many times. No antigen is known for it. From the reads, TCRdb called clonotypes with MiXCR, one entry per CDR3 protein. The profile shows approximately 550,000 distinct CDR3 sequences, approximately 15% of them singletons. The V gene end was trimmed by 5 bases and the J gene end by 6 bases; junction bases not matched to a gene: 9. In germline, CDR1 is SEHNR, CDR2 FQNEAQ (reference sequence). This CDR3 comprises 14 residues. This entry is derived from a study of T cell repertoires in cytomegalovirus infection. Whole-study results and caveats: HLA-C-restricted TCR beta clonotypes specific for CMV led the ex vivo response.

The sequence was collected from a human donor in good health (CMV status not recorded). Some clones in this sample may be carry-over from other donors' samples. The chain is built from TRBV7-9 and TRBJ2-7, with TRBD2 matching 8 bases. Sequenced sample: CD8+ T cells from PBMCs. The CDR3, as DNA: TGTGCCAGCAGCCCAACGGGGGGGCAGGGCGAGCAGTACTTC. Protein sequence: CASSPTGGQGEQYF.